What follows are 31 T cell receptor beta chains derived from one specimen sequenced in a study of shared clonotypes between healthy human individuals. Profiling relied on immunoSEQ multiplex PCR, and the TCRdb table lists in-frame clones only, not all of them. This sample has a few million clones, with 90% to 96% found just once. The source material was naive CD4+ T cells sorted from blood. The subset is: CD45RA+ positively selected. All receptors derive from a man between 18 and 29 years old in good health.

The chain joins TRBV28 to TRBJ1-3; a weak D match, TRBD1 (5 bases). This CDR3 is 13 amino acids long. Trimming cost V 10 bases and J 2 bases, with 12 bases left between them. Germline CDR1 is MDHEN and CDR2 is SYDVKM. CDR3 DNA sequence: TGTGCCACCCGAGGGGCTGCTGGAAACACCATATATTTT. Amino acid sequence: CATRGAAGNTIYF.

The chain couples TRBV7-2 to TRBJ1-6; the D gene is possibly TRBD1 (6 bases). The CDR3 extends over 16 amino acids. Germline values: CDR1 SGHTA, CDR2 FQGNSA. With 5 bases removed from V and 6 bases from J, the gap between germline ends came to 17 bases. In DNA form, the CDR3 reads TGTGCCAGCAGCCGCCCACGGGGGGCAGGTAATTCACCCCTCCACTTT. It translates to CASSRPRGAGNSPLHF.

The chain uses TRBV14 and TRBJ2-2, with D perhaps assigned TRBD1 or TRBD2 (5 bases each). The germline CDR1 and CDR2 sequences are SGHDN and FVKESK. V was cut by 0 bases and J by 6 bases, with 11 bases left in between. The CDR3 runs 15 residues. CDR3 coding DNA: TGTGCCAGCAGCCAAGATGGGGGTTGGGCCGGGGAGCTGTTTTTT. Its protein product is CASSQDGGWAGELFF.

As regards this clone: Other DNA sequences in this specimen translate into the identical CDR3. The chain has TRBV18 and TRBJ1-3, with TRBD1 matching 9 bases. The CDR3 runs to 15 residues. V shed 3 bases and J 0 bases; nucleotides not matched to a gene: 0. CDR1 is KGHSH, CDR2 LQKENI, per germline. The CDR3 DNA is TGTGCCAGCTCACCGGGACAGGGCTCTGGAAACACCATATATTTT. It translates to CASSPGQGSGNTIYF.

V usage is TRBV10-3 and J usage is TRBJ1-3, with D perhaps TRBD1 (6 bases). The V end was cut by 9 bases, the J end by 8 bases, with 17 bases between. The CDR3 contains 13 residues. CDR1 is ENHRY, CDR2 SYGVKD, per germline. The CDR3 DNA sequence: TGTGCCATAAGGCGGGGGGCGGAAGACACCATATATTTT. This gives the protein CAIRRGAEDTIYF.

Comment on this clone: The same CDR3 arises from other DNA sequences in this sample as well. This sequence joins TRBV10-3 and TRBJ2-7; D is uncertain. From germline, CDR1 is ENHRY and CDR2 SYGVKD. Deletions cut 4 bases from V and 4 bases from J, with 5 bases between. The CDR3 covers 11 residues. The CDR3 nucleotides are TGTGCCATCAGTGTCGGGTACGAGCAGTACTTC. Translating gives CAISVGYEQYF.

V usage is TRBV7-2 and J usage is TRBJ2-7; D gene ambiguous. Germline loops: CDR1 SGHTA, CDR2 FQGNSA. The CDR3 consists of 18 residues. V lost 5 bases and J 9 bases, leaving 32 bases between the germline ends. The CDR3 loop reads CASSPPFNVPARLRGQYF. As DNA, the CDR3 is TGTGCCAGCAGCCCGCCTTTTAACGTTCCCGCCCGCCTACGAGGGCAGTACTTC.

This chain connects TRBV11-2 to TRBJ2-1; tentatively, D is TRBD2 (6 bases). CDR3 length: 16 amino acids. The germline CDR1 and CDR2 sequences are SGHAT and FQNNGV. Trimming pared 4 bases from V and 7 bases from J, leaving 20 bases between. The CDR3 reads CASSSSGVARGNEQFF. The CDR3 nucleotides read TGTGCCAGCAGCTCGAGTGGTGTGGCCCGGGGGAATGAGCAGTTCTTC. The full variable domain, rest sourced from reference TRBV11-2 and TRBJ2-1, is EAGVAQSPRYKIIEKRQSVAFWCNPISGHATLYWYQQILGQGPKLLIQFQNNGVVDDSQLPKDRFSAERLKGVDSTLKIQPAKLEDSAVYLCASSSSGVARGNEQFFGPGTRLTVL.

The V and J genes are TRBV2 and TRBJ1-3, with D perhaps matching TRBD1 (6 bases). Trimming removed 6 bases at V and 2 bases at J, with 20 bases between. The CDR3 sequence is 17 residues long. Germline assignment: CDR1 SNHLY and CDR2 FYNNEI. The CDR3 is CASSARPTGIPGNTIYF. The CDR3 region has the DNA TGTGCCAGCAGCGCTAGACCCACAGGGATTCCTGGAAACACCATATATTTT. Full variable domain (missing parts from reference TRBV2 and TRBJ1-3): EPEVTQTPSHQVTQMGQEVILRCVPISNHLYFYWYRQILGQKVEFLVSFYNNEISEKSEIFDDQFSVERPDGSNFTLKIRSTKLEDSAMYFCASSARPTGIPGNTIYFGEGSWLTVV.

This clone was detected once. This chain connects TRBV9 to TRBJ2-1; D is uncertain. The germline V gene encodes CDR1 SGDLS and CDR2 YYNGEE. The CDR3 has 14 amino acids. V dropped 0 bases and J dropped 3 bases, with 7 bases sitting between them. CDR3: CASSVEGYYNEQFF. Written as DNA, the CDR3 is TGTGCCAGCAGCGTAGAAGGCTACTACAATGAGCAGTTCTTC.

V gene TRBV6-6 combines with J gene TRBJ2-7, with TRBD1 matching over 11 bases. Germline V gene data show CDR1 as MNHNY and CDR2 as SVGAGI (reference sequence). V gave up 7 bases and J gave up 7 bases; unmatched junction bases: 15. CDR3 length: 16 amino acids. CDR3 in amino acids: CASISLSGTGGREQYF. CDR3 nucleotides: TGTGCCAGCATTTCACTATCCGGGACAGGGGGTCGGGAGCAGTACTTC.

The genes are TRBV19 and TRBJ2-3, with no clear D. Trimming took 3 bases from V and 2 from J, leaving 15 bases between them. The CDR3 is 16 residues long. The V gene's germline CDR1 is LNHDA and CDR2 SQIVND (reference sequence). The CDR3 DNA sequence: TGTGCCAGTAGTATTGAAACAGCCCCCCACACAGATACGCAGTATTTT. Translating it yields CASSIETAPHTDTQYF.

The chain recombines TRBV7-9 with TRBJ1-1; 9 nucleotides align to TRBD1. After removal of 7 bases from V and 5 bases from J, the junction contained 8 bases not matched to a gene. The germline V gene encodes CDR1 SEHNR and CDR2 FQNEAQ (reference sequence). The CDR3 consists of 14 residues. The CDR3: CASTEQGALTEAFF. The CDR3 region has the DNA TGTGCCAGCACAGAACAGGGGGCATTGACTGAAGCTTTCTTT.

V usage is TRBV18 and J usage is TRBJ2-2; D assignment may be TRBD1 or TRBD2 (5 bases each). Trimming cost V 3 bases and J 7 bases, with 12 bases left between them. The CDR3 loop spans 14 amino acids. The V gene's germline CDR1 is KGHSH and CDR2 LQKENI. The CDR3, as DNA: TGTGCCAGCTCACCGGGACCGGCTAGCGGGGAGCTGTTTTTT. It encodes CASSPGPASGELFF.

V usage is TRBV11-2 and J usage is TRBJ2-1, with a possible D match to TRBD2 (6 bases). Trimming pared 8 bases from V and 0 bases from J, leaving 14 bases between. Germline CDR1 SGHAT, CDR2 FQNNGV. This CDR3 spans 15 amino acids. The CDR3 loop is CASLTSAGSYNEQFF. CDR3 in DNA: TGTGCCAGCCTCACATCAGCGGGCTCCTACAATGAGCAGTTCTTC.

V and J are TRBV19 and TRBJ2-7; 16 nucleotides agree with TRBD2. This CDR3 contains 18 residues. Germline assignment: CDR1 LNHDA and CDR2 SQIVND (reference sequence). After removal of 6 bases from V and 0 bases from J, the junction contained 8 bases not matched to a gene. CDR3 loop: CASSMGLAGGRSSYEQYF. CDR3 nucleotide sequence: TGTGCCAGTAGCATGGGACTAGCGGGAGGGAGGAGCTCCTACGAGCAGTACTTC.

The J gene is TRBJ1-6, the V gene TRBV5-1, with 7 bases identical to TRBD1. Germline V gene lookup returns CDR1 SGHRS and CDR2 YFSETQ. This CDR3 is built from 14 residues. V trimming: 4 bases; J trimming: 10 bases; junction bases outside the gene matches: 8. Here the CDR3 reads CASSNRTGISPLHF. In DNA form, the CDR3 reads TGCGCCAGCAGCAATCGGACAGGAATCTCACCCCTCCACTTT.

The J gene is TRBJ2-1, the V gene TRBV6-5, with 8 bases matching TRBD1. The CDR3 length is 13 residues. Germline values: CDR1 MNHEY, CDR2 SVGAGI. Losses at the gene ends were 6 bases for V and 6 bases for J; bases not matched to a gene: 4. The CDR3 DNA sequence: TGTGCCAGCAGGAGCGGACAGGGCAATGAGCAGTTCTTC. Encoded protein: CASRSGQGNEQFF.

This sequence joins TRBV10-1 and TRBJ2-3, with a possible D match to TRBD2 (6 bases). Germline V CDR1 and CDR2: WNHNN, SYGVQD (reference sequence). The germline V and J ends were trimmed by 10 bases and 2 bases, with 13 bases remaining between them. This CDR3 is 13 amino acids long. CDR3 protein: CATSEGNTDTQYF. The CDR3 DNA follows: TGCGCCACGTCGGAGGGAAACACAGATACGCAGTATTTT.

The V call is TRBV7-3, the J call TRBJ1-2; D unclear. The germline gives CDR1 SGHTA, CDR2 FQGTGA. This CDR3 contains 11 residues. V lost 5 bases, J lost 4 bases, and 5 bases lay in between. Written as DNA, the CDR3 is TGTGCCAGCAGCCCACCCTATGGCTACACCTTC. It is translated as CASSPPYGYTF.

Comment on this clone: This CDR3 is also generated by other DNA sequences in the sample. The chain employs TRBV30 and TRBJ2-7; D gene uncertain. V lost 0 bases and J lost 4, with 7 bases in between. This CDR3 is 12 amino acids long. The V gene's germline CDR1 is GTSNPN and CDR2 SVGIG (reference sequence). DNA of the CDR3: TGTGCCTGGAGTGTCCAAAGTTACGAGCAGTACTTC. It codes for CAWSVQSYEQYF.

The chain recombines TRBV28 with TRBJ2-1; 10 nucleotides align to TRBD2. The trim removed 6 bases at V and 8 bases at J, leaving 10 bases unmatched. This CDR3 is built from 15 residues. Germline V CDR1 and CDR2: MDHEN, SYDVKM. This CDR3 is CASSLPAGGSHEQFF. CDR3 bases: TGTGCCAGCAGCCTCCCAGCGGGAGGGTCCCATGAGCAGTTCTTC.

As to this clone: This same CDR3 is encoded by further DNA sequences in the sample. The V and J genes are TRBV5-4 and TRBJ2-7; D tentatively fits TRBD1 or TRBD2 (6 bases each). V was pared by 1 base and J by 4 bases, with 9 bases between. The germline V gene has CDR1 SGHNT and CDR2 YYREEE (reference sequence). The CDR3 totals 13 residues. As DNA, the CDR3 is TGTGCCAGCAGCTTGACAGGGACTTACGAGCAGTACTTC. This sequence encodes CASSLTGTYEQYF.

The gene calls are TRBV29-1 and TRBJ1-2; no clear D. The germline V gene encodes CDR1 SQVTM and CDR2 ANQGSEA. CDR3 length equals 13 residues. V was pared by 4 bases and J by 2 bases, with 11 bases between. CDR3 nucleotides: TGCAGCGTTGTTAGCCTCCCAAACTATGGCTACACCTTC. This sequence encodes CSVVSLPNYGYTF.

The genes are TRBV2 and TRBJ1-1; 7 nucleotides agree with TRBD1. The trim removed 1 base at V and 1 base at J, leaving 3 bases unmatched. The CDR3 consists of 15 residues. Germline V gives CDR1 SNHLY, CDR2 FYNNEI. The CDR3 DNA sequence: TGTGCCAGCAGTGAAGGGGGACAGACGAACACTGAAGCTTTCTTT. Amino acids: CASSEGGQTNTEAFF. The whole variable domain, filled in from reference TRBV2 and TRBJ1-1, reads EPEVTQTPSHQVTQMGQEVILRCVPISNHLYFYWYRQILGQKVEFLVSFYNNEISEKSEIFDDQFSVERPDGSNFTLKIRSTKLEDSAMYFCASSEGGQTNTEAFFGQGTRLTVV.

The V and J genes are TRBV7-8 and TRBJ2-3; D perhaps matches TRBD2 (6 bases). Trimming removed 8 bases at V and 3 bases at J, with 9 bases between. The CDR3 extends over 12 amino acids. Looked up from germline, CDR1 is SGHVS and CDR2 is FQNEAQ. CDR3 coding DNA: TGTGCCAGCGGCGGGGTAACAGATACGCAGTATTTT. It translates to CASGGVTDTQYF. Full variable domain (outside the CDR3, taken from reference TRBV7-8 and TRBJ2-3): GAGVSQSPRYKVAKRGQDVALRCDPISGHVSLFWYQQALGQGPEFLTYFQNEAQLDKSGLPSDRFFAERPEGSVSTLKIQRTQQEDSAVYLCASGGVTDTQYFGPGTRLTVL.

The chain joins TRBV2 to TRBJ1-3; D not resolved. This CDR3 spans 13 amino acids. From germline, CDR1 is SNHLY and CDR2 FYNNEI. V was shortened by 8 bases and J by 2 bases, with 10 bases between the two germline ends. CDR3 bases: TGTGCCAGCGAAATGGAGGCTGGAAACACCATATATTTT. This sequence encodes CASEMEAGNTIYF.

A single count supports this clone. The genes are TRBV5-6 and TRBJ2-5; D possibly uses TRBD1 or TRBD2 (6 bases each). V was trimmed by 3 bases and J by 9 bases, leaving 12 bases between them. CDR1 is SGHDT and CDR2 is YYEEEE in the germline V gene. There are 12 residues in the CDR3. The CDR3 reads CASSSGGRAQYF. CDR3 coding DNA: TGTGCCAGCAGCTCCGGGGGCCGGGCCCAGTACTTC. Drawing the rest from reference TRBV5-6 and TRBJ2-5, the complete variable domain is DAGVTQSPTHLIKTRGQQVTLRCSPKSGHDTVSWYQQALGQGPQFIFQYYEEEERQRGNFPDRFSGHQFPNYSSELNVNALLLGDSALYLCASSSGGRAQYFGPGTRLLVL.

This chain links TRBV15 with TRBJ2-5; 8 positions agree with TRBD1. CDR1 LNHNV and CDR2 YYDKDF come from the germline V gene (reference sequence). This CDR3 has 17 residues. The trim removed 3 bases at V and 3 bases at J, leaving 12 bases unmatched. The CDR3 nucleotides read TGTGCCACCAGCAGGGCCAGACAGGGGAAAAGAGAAGAGACCCAGTACTTC. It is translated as CATSRARQGKREETQYF.

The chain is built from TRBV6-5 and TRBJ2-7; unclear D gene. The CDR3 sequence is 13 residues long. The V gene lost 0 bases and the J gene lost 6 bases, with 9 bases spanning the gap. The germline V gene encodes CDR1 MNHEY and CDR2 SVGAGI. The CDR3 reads CASSYSLIGEQYF. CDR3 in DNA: TGTGCCAGCAGTTACTCCCTTATCGGCGAGCAGTACTTC.

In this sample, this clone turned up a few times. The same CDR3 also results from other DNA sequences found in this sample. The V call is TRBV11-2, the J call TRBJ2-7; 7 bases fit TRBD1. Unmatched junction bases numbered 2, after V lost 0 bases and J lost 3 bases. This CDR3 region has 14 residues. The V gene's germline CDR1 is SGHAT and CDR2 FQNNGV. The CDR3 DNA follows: TGTGCCAGCAGCTTAGACGGGACAGACTACGAGCAGTACTTC. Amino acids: CASSLDGTDYEQYF.